This T cell receptor beta chain is drawn from a study of cytomegalovirus exposure and HLA in healthy donors. This clone has only one observation. Using immunoSEQ multiplex PCR, the repertoire was profiled, and TCRdb retains in-frame clones only, with some absent. The sample records approximately 280,000 clones, around 86% being singletons. The source of this sequence is a woman in her late teens or twenties in good health and CMV-seronegative. Sequencing was performed on PBMCs.

The CDR3 loop reads CASKTQGARADTQYF. Here the CDR3 DNA reads TGTGCCAGCAAGACACAGGGGGCGCGGGCAGATACGCAGTATTTT. V usage is TRBV6-5 and J usage is TRBJ2-3, with TRBD1 identical over 9 bases. The V gene end was trimmed by 7 bases and the J gene end by 4 bases; junction bases not matched to a gene: 9. The V gene's germline CDR1 is MNHEY and CDR2 SVGAGI. The CDR3 is 15 residues long.